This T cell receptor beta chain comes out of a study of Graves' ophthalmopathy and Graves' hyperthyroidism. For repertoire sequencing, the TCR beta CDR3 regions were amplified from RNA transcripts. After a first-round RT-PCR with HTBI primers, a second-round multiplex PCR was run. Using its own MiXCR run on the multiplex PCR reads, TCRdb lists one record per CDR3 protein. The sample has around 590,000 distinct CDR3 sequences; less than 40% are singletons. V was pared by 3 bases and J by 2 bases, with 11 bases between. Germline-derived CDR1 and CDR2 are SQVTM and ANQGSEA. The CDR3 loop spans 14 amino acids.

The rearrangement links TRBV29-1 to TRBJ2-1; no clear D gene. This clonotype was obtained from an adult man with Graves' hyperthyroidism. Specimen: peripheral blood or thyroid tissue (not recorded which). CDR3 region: CSVEGDETYNEQFF. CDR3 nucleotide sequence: TGCAGCGTTGAGGGTGATGAAACCTACAATGAGCAGTTCTTC.